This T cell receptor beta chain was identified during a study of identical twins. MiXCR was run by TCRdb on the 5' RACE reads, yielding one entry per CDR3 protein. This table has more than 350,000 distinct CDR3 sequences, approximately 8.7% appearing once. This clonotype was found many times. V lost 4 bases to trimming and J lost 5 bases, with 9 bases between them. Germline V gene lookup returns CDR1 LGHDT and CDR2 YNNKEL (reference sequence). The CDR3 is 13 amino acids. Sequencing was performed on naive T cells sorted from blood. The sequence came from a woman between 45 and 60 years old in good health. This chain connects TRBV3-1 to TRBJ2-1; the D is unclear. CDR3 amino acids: CASSLVDHNEQFF. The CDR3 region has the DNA TGTGCCAGCAGCCTGGTGGACCACAATGAGCAGTTCTTC.